This T cell receptor beta chain was found in a study of blood T cell repertoires in COVID-19. Study context: PBMCs, B-cell-depleted T cells, or T cells were the source of the cDNA or gDNA that made up the material.

In this sample, this clone turned up a few times. Sequencing was performed with immunoSEQ multiplex PCR; in TCRdb, only in-frame clones are kept and a portion is missing. In the table there are tens of thousands of clones, 75% to 85% of which are singletons. The V segment lost 8 bases and the J segment 4 bases; nucleotides outside the gene matches: 13. Germline values: CDR1 ENHRY, CDR2 SYGVKD. The CDR3 is 15 residues long. The chain recombines TRBV10-3 with TRBJ1-1; 7 nucleotides agree with TRBD1. This sequence was found in a human donor in a cohort sampled during active COVID-19. Sequencing was performed on peripheral blood. The CDR3, as DNA: TGTGCCATCGGCAAGCGAGGGGGCGCCGGCACTGAAGCTTTCTTT. It encodes CAIGKRGGAGTEAFF.